This T cell receptor beta chain appears in the sequencing data of a study of blood T cell repertoires in COVID-19 (dated by TCRdb to about 2020). Regarding the study in general: Samples from collaborators originated in the United States, Italy and Spain and spanned both the acute and convalescent phases of COVID-19. Where available, HLA class I and class II types were obtained from metadata supplied by the sample provider rather than from assay-based typing. Deeply sampled blood TCRbeta repertoires from subjects exposed to, actively infected with, or recovered from COVID-19 were included in the dataset. The sample metadata nearly always contained a de-identified subject ID, COVID-19 status, age in years and sex. The prospective study material was composed of cDNA or gDNA derived from T cells, B-cell-depleted T cells, or PBMCs. The repertoires were made available in a free public database intended to serve as a resource for research on the immune response to SARS-CoV-2. The samples were drawn from the first 160 participants of the ongoing ImmuneRACE study and from about 1,200 subjects provided by 6 global collaborators.

Paper-wide results and their limitations: The amount of clinical and demographic metadata varied by source and participant and was provided uncurated.

Whole blood was collected in K2EDTA tubes by collaborating institutions according to the institutions' own protocols. For TCRbeta analysis, collaborators shipped samples in one of three forms: frozen whole blood, isolated PBMCs, or DNA extracted from either of those sample types. Turning to this clone: No cognate antigen has been identified for it. Base qualities were left out, and no much larger clone turns up one base away.

TCRbeta CDR3 regions were amplified from genomic DNA using the immunoSEQ Assay, a bias-controlled multiplex PCR. The study's own analysis went as follows. The number of nucleated cells in each sample was estimated by amplification of reference gene primers within the assay. To quantify the absolute abundance of each unique TCRbeta CDR3 rearrangement, sequence reads were collapsed and filtered. For each sample, productive Simpson clonality was calculated by taking the square root of Simpson's diversity index across productive rearrangements. In its TCRdb copy, this immuneACCESS table keeps in-frame sequences only and misses some clones. Where compared with another copy, unresolved V genes explain less than half of these, and the others have no known cause. V, J and clone size are taken as reported in that table, and D and trimming were inferred from the DNA itself. Here the sample has 310,000 or so clones; around nine tenths occur a single time. The ten largest account for 1% to 1.5% of the sample.

The specimen sequenced was peripheral blood. The receptor was isolated from a man aged 65 to 79 with acute or convalescent COVID-19.

The sequenced DNA: TGTGCCAGCAGTTTATCTGTGGGGGCTCGTGGTGAGCAGTTCTTC. Its protein product is CASSLSVGARGEQFF. The chain joins TRBV27 to TRBJ2-1, and TRBD1 may be the D gene, going by 6 matching bases. The CDR3 runs 15 amino acids, cysteine and phenylalanine included. Just the 45-base CDR3 DNA is kept, in frame starting at base 1. Cut back by 0 bases and 9 bases, the V and J ends lie 15 bases apart. The germline V gene (reference sequence) yields MNHEY for CDR1 and SMNVEV for CDR2.